The rows below give T cell receptor beta chains drawn from one sample of a study of blood T cell repertoires in COVID-19. TCRdb's copy holds only in-frame clones and misses some; the assay was immunoSEQ multiplex PCR. The sample has around 210,000 clones, around 82% seen once. Material for sequencing was peripheral blood. Source of these receptors: a woman in her seventies with acute or convalescent COVID-19. The CDR3 runs from the conserved cysteine through the conserved F or W. Fields, in order: clone size, D gene, J gene, V gene, CDR3 protein, CDR3 DNA. D genes are given only for firm matches. Size tells how often a clone was seen (once, few, many) or the class of an expanded clone, and some rows leave it out.

clone_size: NA
d_call: NA
j_call: TRBJ1-1
v_call: TRBV3-1/TRBV3-2
cdr3_aa: CASSQVRAGNTEAFF
cdr3_nt: TGTGCCAGCAGCCAAGTGAGGGCGGGGAACACTGAAGCTTTCTTT

clone_size: NA
d_call: TRBD1
j_call: TRBJ1-1
v_call: TRBV6-5
cdr3_aa: CASSYSGTGGTEAFF
cdr3_nt: TGTGCCAGCAGTTACTCCGGGACAGGGGGCACTGAAGCTTTCTTT

clone_size: NA
d_call: NA
j_call: TRBJ1-1
v_call: TRBV18
cdr3_aa: CASSGQMNTEAFF
cdr3_nt: TGTGCCAGCTCTGGGCAAATGAACACTGAAGCTTTCTTT

clone_size: NA
d_call: NA
j_call: TRBJ1-1
v_call: TRBV5-6
cdr3_aa: CASSFSRGQQGKAFF
cdr3_nt: TGTGCCAGCAGCTTTTCTCGAGGGCAGCAAGGGAAAGCTTTCTTT

clone_size: NA
d_call: NA
j_call: TRBJ1-2
v_call: TRBV19
cdr3_aa: CASGGSGSNYGYTF
cdr3_nt: TGTGCCAGTGGGGGGTCAGGATCTAACTATGGCTACACCTTC

clone_size: NA
d_call: TRBD2
j_call: TRBJ2-7
v_call: TRBV5-1
cdr3_aa: CASSFSGSVDEQYF
cdr3_nt: TGCGCCAGCAGCTTTAGCGGGAGTGTCGACGAGCAGTACTTC

clone_size: NA
d_call: TRBD2
j_call: TRBJ2-3
v_call: TRBV18
cdr3_aa: CASSPNLGLAGDTQYF
cdr3_nt: TGTGCCAGCTCACCTAACCTTGGACTAGCAGGAGATACGCAGTATTTT

clone_size: few
d_call: NA
j_call: TRBJ2-7
v_call: TRBV19
cdr3_aa: CASSFRGGMSSHEQYF
cdr3_nt: TGTGCCAGTAGTTTTAGGGGGGGCATGTCTTCCCACGAGCAGTACTTC

clone_size: NA
d_call: NA
j_call: TRBJ1-1
v_call: TRBV10-1
cdr3_aa: CASRGRSVGTSEAFF
cdr3_nt: TGCGCCAGCAGGGGGAGGTCGGTGGGGACTTCTGAAGCTTTCTTT

clone_size: many
d_call: NA
j_call: TRBJ2-3
v_call: TRBV27
cdr3_aa: CASSLSAQVGGTQYF
cdr3_nt: TGTGCCAGCAGTTTATCGGCCCAGGTGGGGGGTACGCAGTATTTT

clone_size: few
d_call: TRBD2
j_call: TRBJ2-5
v_call: TRBV28
cdr3_aa: CASSFVETSGILGLETQYF
cdr3_nt: TGTGCCAGCAGTTTTGTGGAGACTAGCGGGATTTTAGGCCTTGAGACCCAGTACTTC

clone_size: NA
d_call: NA
j_call: TRBJ1-4
v_call: TRBV7-9
cdr3_aa: CASSFLGGVGEKLFF
cdr3_nt: TGTGCCAGCAGCTTCTTAGGCGGGGTAGGCGAAAAACTGTTTTTT

clone_size: NA
d_call: NA
j_call: TRBJ1-6
v_call: TRBV4-1
cdr3_aa: CASSQVAAGNSPLHF
cdr3_nt: TGCGCCAGCAGCCAAGTTGCGGCGGGCAATTCACCCCTCCACTTT

clone_size: NA
d_call: NA
j_call: TRBJ1-1
v_call: TRBV9
cdr3_aa: CASSVGPLAGYTEAFF
cdr3_nt: TGTGCCAGCAGCGTAGGCCCCCTGGCAGGGTACACTGAAGCTTTCTTT

clone_size: NA
d_call: TRBD1
j_call: TRBJ1-1
v_call: TRBV7-3
cdr3_aa: CASSDRGGNTEAFF
cdr3_nt: TGTGCCAGCAGCGACAGGGGAGGGAACACTGAAGCTTTCTTT

clone_size: NA
d_call: NA
j_call: TRBJ2-1
v_call: TRBV16
cdr3_aa: CASSIGGQDNEQFF
cdr3_nt: TGTGCCAGCAGCATCGGAGGGCAGGACAATGAGCAGTTCTTC

clone_size: NA
d_call: NA
j_call: TRBJ2-3
v_call: TRBV2
cdr3_aa: CASSERGTQYF
cdr3_nt: TGTGCCAGCAGTGAACGGGGTACGCAGTATTTT

clone_size: NA
d_call: NA
j_call: TRBJ2-3
v_call: TRBV2
cdr3_aa: CASSKDFPDTDTQYF
cdr3_nt: TGTGCCAGCAGCAAGGACTTCCCTGACACAGATACGCAGTATTTT

clone_size: NA
d_call: TRBD1
j_call: TRBJ2-7
v_call: TRBV7-2
cdr3_aa: CASSLRQGAYEQYF
cdr3_nt: TGTGCCAGCAGCTTAAGACAGGGGGCATACGAGCAGTACTTC

clone_size: NA
d_call: TRBD2
j_call: TRBJ2-7
v_call: TRBV5-1
cdr3_aa: CASSLGTSAYYEQYF
cdr3_nt: TGCGCCAGCAGCTTAGGGACTAGCGCATATTACGAGCAGTACTTC

clone_size: NA
d_call: TRBD2
j_call: TRBJ2-5
v_call: TRBV29-1
cdr3_aa: CSVTLAGSETQYF
cdr3_nt: TGCAGCGTCACACTAGCGGGGTCAGAGACCCAGTACTTC

clone_size: few
d_call: NA
j_call: TRBJ2-2
v_call: TRBV20-1
cdr3_aa: CSARDAGELFF
cdr3_nt: TGCAGTGCTAGAGACGCCGGGGAGCTGTTTTTT

clone_size: NA
d_call: NA
j_call: TRBJ1-4
v_call: TRBV7-9
cdr3_aa: CASSFFRATNEKLFF
cdr3_nt: TGTGCCAGCAGCTTTTTCAGGGCAACTAATGAAAAACTGTTTTTT

clone_size: NA
d_call: TRBD1
j_call: TRBJ1-6
v_call: TRBV9
cdr3_aa: CASSKTPGGNSPLHF
cdr3_nt: TGTGCCAGCAGCAAAACCCCAGGGGGAAACTCACCCCTCCACTTT

clone_size: NA
d_call: TRBD1
j_call: TRBJ1-4
v_call: TRBV30
cdr3_aa: CAWSVGTDEKLFF
cdr3_nt: TGTGCCTGGAGTGTGGGGACAGATGAAAAACTGTTTTTT

clone_size: NA
d_call: NA
j_call: TRBJ1-4
v_call: TRBV10-3
cdr3_aa: CAISDSGANEKLFF
cdr3_nt: TGTGCCATCAGTGATTCAGGGGCCAATGAAAAACTGTTTTTT

clone_size: NA
d_call: NA
j_call: TRBJ1-5
v_call: TRBV3-1/TRBV3-2
cdr3_aa: CASSPGGGNQPQHF
cdr3_nt: TGTGCCAGCAGCCCCGGCGGGGGTAATCAGCCCCAGCATTTT

clone_size: NA
d_call: NA
j_call: TRBJ2-6
v_call: TRBV27
cdr3_aa: CASSFEGVGANVLTF
cdr3_nt: TGTGCCAGCAGTTTCGAGGGGGTTGGGGCCAACGTCCTGACTTTC

clone_size: NA
d_call: NA
j_call: TRBJ2-3
v_call: TRBV27
cdr3_aa: CASSLGQRRSGADTQYF
cdr3_nt: TGTGCCAGCAGTTTAGGCCAGCGGAGGAGCGGTGCAGATACGCAGTATTTT

clone_size: NA
d_call: TRBD2
j_call: TRBJ2-2
v_call: TRBV7-2
cdr3_aa: CASSLARPGRGRASTGELFF
cdr3_nt: TGTGCCAGCAGCTTAGCTCGGCCGGGACGTGGGAGGGCGTCCACCGGGGAGCTGTTTTTT

clone_size: NA
d_call: NA
j_call: TRBJ2-5
v_call: TRBV5-1
cdr3_aa: CASSRDIQETQYF
cdr3_nt: TGCGCCAGTTCGAGGGACATTCAAGAGACCCAGTACTTC

clone_size: few
d_call: TRBD1
j_call: TRBJ1-5
v_call: TRBV2
cdr3_aa: CASMGQLNQPQHF
cdr3_nt: TGTGCCAGTATGGGACAGCTCAATCAGCCCCAGCATTTT

clone_size: NA
d_call: NA
j_call: TRBJ1-1
v_call: TRBV19
cdr3_aa: CASSPDRNLHMNTEAFF
cdr3_nt: TGTGCCAGTAGTCCAGACAGGAACCTCCACATGAACACTGAAGCTTTCTTT

clone_size: NA
d_call: NA
j_call: TRBJ1-6
v_call: TRBV13
cdr3_aa: CASSLGSPIGSPLHF
cdr3_nt: TGTGCCAGCAGCTTAGGAAGTCCTATTGGTTCACCCCTCCACTTT

clone_size: NA
d_call: TRBD1
j_call: TRBJ2-5
v_call: TRBV12-3/TRBV12-4
cdr3_aa: CASSLGDRDQYF
cdr3_nt: TGTGCCAGCAGCCTCGGGGACAGGGACCAGTACTTC

clone_size: NA
d_call: TRBD2
j_call: TRBJ2-2
v_call: TRBV2
cdr3_aa: CASSQGLVGGELFF
cdr3_nt: TGTGCCAGCAGCCAGGGACTAGTTGGTGGGGAGCTGTTTTTT

clone_size: NA
d_call: NA
j_call: TRBJ2-5
v_call: TRBV7-7
cdr3_aa: CASSNFRGETQYF
cdr3_nt: TGTGCTAGCAGCAACTTCAGGGGAGAGACCCAGTACTTC

clone_size: NA
d_call: NA
j_call: TRBJ2-5
v_call: TRBV29-1
cdr3_aa: CSVGEETQYF
cdr3_nt: TGCAGCGTTGGAGAAGAGACCCAGTACTTC

clone_size: NA
d_call: TRBD1
j_call: TRBJ1-2
v_call: TRBV24-1
cdr3_aa: CATSDPGPGQKYGYTF
cdr3_nt: TGTGCCACCAGTGATCCTGGCCCGGGACAGAAATATGGCTACACCTTC

clone_size: NA
d_call: NA
j_call: TRBJ2-2
v_call: TRBV29-1
cdr3_aa: CSVAVGGTGELFF
cdr3_nt: TGCAGCGTTGCGGTGGGGGGCACCGGGGAGCTGTTTTTT

clone_size: once
d_call: NA
j_call: TRBJ2-7
v_call: TRBV5-1
cdr3_aa: CASSLVRDSYEQYF
cdr3_nt: TGCGCCAGCAGCTTGGTACGGGACTCCTACGAGCAGTACTTC